This T cell receptor beta chain was retrieved from a study of T cells in Graves' hyperthyroidism and ophthalmopathy. Study-wide results and limits: It was a median about 6.5 months before onset that the model predicted ophthalmopathy. In blood, most of the thyroid clonotypes expanded above 0.001 were also present. Using 13 V-J features, a model discriminated ophthalmopathy from stable hyperthyroidism.

Template material for amplifying TCR beta CDR3 regions consisted of RNA transcripts. HTBI primers were the set used in a first-round RT-PCR of the TCR CDR3. TCRdb called the multiplex PCR reads again in MiXCR, with one record for every CDR3 protein. The table shows about 500,000 distinct CDR3 sequences, with about 16% occurring only once. Looked up from germline, CDR1 is MNHEY and CDR2 is SMNVEV (reference sequence). The CDR3 has 15 amino acids. Concerning this clonotype itself: Its antigen is not known. This may come from a read error, since a much larger clone is one base off.

The genes are TRBV27 and TRBJ1-1; TRBD1 might be the D (5 bases). The TCR originated in a woman aged 25 to 39 with Graves' ophthalmopathy. Sequenced input: blood. The CDR3 is CASSPHGGMNIEAFF. In DNA form, the CDR3 reads TGTGCCAGCAGTCCTCATGGGGGGATGAACATTGAAGCTTTCTTT.